This T cell receptor (beta chain) emerged from a study of cytomegalovirus exposure and HLA in healthy donors. About the study: Early release data held about 92 million unique TCRs from HLA-typed donors.

The PCR used 60 Vbeta and 13 Jbeta primers. Produced via immunoSEQ multiplex PCR; TCRdb's table is partial and in-frame only. The sample lists about 130,000 clones, roughly 70% seen once, with less than 2.5% in the top ten. Points from the study as a whole: Earlier analysis looked at TCR beta V segments, and most were productive about 87% or about 30% of the time. The number of N-insertions in an Asian-associated ancestry cluster was reportedly below the roughly 660-donor mean in a later analysis. 16,951 TCR beta sequences were associated with HLA alleles at 0.05 false discovery rate in a later analysis.

As for this clone: What it recognizes is unknown.

The CDR3 spans 14 residues. V dropped 6 bases and J dropped 5; count of bases not matched to a gene: 9. The germline V gene encodes CDR1 MNHEY and CDR2 SMNVEV (reference sequence). The origin of this receptor is a woman in her forties in good health and CMV-seropositive. What was sequenced was PBMCs. The chain recombines TRBV27 with TRBJ2-5, with 7 bases lining up with TRBD1. CDR3 protein: CASSPYRGGETQYF. CDR3 bases: TGTGCCAGCAGCCCATACAGGGGTGGGGAGACCCAGTACTTC.